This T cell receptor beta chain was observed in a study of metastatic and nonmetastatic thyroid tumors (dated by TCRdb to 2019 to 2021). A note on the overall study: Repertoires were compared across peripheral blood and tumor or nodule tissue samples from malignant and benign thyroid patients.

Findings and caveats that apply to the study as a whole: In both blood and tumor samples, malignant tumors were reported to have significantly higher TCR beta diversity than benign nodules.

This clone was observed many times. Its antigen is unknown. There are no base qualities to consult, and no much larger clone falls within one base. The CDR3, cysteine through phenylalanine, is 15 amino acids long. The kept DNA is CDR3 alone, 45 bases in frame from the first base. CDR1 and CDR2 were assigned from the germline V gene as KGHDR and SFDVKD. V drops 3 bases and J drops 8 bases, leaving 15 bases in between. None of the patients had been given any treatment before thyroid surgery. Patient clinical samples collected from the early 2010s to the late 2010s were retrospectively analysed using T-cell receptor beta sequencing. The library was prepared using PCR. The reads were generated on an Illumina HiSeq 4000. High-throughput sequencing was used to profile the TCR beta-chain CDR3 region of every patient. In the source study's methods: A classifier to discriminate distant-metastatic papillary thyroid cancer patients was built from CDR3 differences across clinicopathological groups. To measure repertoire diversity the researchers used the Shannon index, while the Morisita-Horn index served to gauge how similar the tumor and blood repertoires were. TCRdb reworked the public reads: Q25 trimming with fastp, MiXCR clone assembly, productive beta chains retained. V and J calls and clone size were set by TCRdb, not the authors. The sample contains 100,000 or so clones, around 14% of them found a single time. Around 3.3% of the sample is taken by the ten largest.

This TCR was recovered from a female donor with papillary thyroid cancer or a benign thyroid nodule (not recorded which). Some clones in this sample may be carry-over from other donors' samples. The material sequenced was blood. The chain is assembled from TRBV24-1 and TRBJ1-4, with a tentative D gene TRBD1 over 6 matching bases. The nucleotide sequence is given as TGTGCCACCAGTGATCCCTCAGGGGAGGAAGAAAAACTGTTTTTT. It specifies CATSDPSGEEEKLFF.